What follows describes a single T cell receptor (beta chain). This sample is drawn from a study of blood T cell repertoires in COVID-19. V lost 2 bases to trimming and J lost 3 bases; unmatched junction nucleotides: 14. The CDR3 contains 20 residues. Germline lookup yields CDR1 MNHEY and CDR2 SMNVEV (reference sequence). Clones were sequenced by immunoSEQ multiplex PCR, and TCRdb holds only the in-frame ones, with some missing. The sample lists about 68,000 clones, 70% to 90% occurring once. Sequencing was carried out using peripheral blood. V gene TRBV27 combines with J gene TRBJ2-3; 13 bases line up with TRBD2. This receptor was taken from a woman aged 45 to 65 with COVID-19, enrolled during active disease. CDR3 coding DNA: TGTGCCAGCAGTTTACGCGCAAGACTAGCGGGGGGTATTGGTACAGATACGCAGTATTTT. Residues: CASSLRARLAGGIGTDTQYF.